The 5 T cell receptor beta chains given below trace back to one sample, sequenced in a study of cytomegalovirus exposure and HLA in healthy donors. Primers included in the PCR were 60 Vbeta and 13 Jbeta primers. Sequenced by immunoSEQ multiplex PCR; TCRdb stores in-frame clones only, minus some. The sample carries under 85,000 clones, roughly 74% recorded once. Sequencing was done on a sample of PBMCs. The receptors were gathered from a woman aged 25 to 39 in good health and CMV-seropositive.

The chain couples TRBV2 to TRBJ1-5; D is perhaps TRBD1 (6 bases). Trimming took 9 bases from V and 7 from J, leaving 10 bases between them. This CDR3 region has 11 residues. In germline, CDR1 is SNHLY, CDR2 FYNNEI. CDR3 residues: CASRDNQPQHF. The CDR3 DNA reads TGTGCCAGTAGGGACAACCAGCCCCAGCATTTT.

CDR3 region: CASSLTAPRGTEAFF. The CDR3 DNA reads as TGTGCCAGCAGCCTGACAGCACCAAGGGGGACTGAAGCTTTCTTT. The genes are TRBV6-5 and TRBJ1-1; possible D gene TRBD1, 6 bases. The V end lost 6 bases, the J end lost 5 bases, and 19 bases lay between the germline ends. CDR1 and CDR2 from the germline V gene are MNHEY and SVGAGI. This CDR3 has 15 amino acids.

The CDR3 region is CASSFDKAGGSNEQFF. DNA of the CDR3: TGTGCCAGCAGTTTCGATAAAGCGGGAGGGAGCAATGAGCAGTTCTTC. The chain is built from TRBV6-6 and TRBJ2-1; TRBD2 aligns across 10 bases. The CDR3 consists of 16 residues. CDR1 is MNHNY and CDR2 is SVGAGI in the germline V gene (reference sequence). V shed 4 bases, J shed 6 bases, and the junction held 9 bases outside the gene matches.

The chain recombines TRBV6-1 with TRBJ2-6; D gene ambiguous. CDR1 is MNHNS and CDR2 is SASEGT in the germline V gene. V gave up 4 bases and J gave up 0 bases, with 10 bases separating them. The CDR3 extends over 16 amino acids. The CDR3 DNA reads as TGTGCCAGCAGTGTGTCCGTCAGCTCTGGGGCCAACGTCCTGACTTTC. It codes for CASSVSVSSGANVLTF.

V gene TRBV7-9 combines with J gene TRBJ2-7, with D perhaps matching TRBD1 (6 bases). The length of the CDR3 is 14 residues. CDR1 and CDR2 from the germline V gene are SEHNR and FQNEAQ (reference sequence). Between the trimmed V and J ends, which lost 0 bases and 2 bases, there was a span of 8 bases. In DNA form, the CDR3 reads TGTGCCAGCAGCTTAGCGGGGGCCACCTACGAGCAGTACTTC. It codes for CASSLAGATYEQYF. Full variable domain (outside the CDR3, taken from reference TRBV7-9 and TRBJ2-7): DTGVSQNPRHKITKRGQNVTFRCDPISEHNRLYWYRQTLGQGPEFLTYFQNEAQLEKSRLLSDRFSAERPKGSFSTLEIQRTEQGDSAMYLCASSLAGATYEQYFGPGTRLTVT.